This T cell receptor beta chain is from a study of T cells expressing NK-cell markers. TCRdb re-called the 5' RACE reads; every CDR3 protein appears as one record, without DNA. The sample includes 150,000 to 180,000 distinct CDR3 sequences. The CDR3 length is 14 residues. Germline V gene sequence: CDR1 LGHDT, CDR2 YNNKEL (reference sequence). This receptor was obtained from a woman between 50 and 59 years old in good health. Source material: blood T cells: a sorted CD56 or NKG2C T cell subset, CD4+ or CD8+ T cells, or bulk PBMC T cells (not recorded which). The genes are TRBV3-1 and TRBJ1-1. The CDR3 is CASSPHEGRPEAFF. Full variable domain (remainder filled in from reference TRBV3-1 and TRBJ1-1): DTAVSQTPKYLVTQMGNDKSIKCEQNLGHDTMYWYKQDSKKFLKIMFSYNNKELIINETVPNRFSPKSPDKAHLNLHINSLELGDSAVYFCASSPHEGRPEAFFGQGTRLTVV.